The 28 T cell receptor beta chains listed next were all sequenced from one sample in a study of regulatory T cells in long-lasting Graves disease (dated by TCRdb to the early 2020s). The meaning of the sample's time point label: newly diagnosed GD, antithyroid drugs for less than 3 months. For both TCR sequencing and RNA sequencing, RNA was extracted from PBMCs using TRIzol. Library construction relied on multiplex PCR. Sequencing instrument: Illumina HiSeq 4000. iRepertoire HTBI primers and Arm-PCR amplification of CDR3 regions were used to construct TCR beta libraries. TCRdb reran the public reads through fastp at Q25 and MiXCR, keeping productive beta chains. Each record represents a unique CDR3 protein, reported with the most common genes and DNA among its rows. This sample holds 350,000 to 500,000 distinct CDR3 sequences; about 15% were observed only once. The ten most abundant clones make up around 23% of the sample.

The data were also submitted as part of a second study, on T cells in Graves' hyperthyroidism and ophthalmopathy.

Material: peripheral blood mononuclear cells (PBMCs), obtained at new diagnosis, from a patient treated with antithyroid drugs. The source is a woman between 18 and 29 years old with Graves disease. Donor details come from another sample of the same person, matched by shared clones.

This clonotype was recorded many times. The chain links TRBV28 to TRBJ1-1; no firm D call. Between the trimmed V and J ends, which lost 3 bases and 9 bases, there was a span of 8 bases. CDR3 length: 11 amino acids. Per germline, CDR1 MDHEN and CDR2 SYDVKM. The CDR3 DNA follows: TGTGCCAGCAGTTTTTTATCTCAAGCTTTCTTT. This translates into CASSFLSQAFF. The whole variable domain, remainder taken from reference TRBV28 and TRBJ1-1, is DVKVTQSSRYLVKRTGEKVFLECVQDMDHENMFWYRQDPGLGLRLIYFSYDVKMKEKGDIPEGYSVSREKKERFSLILESASTNQTSMYLCASSFLSQAFFGQGTRLTVV.

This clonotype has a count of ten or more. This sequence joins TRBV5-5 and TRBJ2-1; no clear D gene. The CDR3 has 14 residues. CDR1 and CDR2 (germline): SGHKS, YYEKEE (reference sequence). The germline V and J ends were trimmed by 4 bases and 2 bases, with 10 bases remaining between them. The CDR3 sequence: CASSPTATYNEQFF. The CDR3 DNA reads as TGTGCCAGCAGCCCCACAGCCACCTACAATGAGCAGTTCTTC.

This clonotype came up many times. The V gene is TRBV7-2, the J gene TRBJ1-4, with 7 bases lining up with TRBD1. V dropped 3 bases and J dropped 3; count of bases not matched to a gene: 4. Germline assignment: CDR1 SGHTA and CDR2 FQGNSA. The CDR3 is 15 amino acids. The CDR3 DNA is TGTGCCAGCAGCTTCGGGCAGGGGGCTAATGAAAAACTGTTTTTT. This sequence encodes CASSFGQGANEKLFF.

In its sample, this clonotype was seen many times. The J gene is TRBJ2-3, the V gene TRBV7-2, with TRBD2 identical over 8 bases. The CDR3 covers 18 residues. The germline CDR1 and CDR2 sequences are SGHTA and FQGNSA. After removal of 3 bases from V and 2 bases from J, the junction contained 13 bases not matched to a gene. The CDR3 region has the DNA TGTGCCAGCAGCTTTAAGGTCCCGGGACTAGGATCCACAGATACGCAGTATTTT. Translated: CASSFKVPGLGSTDTQYF.

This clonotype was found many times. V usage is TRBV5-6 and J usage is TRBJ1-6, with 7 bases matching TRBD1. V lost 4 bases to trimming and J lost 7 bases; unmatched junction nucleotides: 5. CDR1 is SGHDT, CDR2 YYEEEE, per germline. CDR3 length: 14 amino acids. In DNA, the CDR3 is TGTGCCAGCAGCCGGGACAGACGGAATTCACCCCTCCACTTT. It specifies CASSRDRRNSPLHF.

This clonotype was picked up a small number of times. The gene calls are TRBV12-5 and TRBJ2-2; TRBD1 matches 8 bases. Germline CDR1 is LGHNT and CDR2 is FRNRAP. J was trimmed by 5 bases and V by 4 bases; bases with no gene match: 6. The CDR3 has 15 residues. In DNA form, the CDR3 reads TGTGCTAGTGGTTCAGGACAGGGACGAACCGGGGAGCTGTTTTTT. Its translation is CASGSGQGRTGELFF.

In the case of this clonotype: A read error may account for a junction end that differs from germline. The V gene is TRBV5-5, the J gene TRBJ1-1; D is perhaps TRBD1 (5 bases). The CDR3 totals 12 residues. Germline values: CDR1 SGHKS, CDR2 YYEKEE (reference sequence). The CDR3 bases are TGTGCCAGCAGCTTGACAGGTACGGAAGCTCTCTTT. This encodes CASSLTGTEALF.

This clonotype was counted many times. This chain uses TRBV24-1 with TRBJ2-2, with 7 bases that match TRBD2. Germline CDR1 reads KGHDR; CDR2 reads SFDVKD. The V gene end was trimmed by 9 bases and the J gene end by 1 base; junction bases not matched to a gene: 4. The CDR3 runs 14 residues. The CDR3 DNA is TGTGCCACCGGACGGGGGGAGAACACCGGGGAGCTGTTTTTT. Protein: CATGRGENTGELFF.

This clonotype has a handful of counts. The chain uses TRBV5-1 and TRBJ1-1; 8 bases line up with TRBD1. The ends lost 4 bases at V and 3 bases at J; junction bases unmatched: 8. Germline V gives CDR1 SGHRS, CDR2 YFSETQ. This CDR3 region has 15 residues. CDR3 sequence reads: CASSPDPGQDTEAFF. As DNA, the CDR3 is TGCGCCAGCAGCCCAGATCCGGGACAGGACACTGAAGCTTTCTTT.

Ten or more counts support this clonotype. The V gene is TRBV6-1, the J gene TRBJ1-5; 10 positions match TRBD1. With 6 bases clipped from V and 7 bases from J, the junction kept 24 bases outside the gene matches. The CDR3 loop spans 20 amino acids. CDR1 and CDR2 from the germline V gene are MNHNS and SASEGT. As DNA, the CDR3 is TGTGCCAGCAGACCCAATAAGGCCATAGCCGACAGGGGGCTACGACAGCCCCAGCATTTT. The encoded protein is CASRPNKAIADRGLRQPQHF.

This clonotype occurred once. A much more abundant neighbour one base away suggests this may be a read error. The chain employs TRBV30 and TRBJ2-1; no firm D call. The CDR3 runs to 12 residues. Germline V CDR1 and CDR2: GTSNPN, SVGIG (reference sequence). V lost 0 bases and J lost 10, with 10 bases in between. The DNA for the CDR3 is TGTGCCTGGAGTGTTCAGGTCTACGAGCAGTTCTTC. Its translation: CAWSVQVYEQFF.

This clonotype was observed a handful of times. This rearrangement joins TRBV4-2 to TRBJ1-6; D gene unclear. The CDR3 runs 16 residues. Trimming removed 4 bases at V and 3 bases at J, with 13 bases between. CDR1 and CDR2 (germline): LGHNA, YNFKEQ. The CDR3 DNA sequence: TGTGCCAGCAGCCGGGGAGAAATCAACTATAATTCACCCCTCCACTTT. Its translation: CASSRGEINYNSPLHF.

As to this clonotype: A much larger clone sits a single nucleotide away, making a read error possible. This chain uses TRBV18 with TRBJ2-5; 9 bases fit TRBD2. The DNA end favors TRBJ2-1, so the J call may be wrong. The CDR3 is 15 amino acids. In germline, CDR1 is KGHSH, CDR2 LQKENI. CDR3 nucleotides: TGTGCCAGCTCACCACCGGGACTAGCAAGGAATGGGCAGTTCTTC. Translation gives CASSPPGLARNGQFF.

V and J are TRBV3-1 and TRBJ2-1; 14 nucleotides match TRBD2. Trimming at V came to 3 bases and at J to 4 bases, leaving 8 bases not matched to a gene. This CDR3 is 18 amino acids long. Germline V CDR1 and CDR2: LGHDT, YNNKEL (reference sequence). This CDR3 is CASSQGLAGEVPYNEQFF. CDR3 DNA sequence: TGTGCCAGCAGCCAGGGACTAGCGGGAGAGGTTCCATACAATGAGCAGTTCTTC.

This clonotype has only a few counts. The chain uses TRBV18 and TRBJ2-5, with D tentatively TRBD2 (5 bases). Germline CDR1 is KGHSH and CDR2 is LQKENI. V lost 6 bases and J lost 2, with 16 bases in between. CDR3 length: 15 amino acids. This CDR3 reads CASSTLFGEQETQYF. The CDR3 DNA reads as TGTGCCAGCTCCACCTTATTCGGGGAACAAGAGACCCAGTACTTC.

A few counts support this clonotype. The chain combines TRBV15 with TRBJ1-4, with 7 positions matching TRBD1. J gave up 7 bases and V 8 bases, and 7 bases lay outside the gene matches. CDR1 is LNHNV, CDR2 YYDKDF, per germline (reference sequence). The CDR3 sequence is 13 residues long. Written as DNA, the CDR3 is TGTGCCACCTGCGACAGGGTTGGTGAAAAACTGTTTTTT. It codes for CATCDRVGEKLFF.

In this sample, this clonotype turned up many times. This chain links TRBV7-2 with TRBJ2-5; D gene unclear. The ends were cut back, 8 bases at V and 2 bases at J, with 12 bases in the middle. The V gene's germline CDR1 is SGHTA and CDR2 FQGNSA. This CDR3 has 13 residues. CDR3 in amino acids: CASSGRAQETQYF. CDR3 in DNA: TGTGCCAGCTCCGGCAGAGCACAAGAGACCCAGTACTTC.

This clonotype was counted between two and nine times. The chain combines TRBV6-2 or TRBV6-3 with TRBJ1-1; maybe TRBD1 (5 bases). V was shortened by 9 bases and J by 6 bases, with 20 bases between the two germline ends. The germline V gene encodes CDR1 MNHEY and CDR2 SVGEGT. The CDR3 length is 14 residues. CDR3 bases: TGTGCCAGTACCCCACCCCAGGGCCGGGCTGAAGCTTTCTTT. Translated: CASTPPQGRAEAFF.

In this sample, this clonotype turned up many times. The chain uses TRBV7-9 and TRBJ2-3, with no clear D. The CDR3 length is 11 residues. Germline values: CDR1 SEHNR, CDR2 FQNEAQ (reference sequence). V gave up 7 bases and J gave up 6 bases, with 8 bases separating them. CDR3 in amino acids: CASTPADTQYF. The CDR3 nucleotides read TGTGCCAGCACCCCGGCGGATACGCAGTATTTT.

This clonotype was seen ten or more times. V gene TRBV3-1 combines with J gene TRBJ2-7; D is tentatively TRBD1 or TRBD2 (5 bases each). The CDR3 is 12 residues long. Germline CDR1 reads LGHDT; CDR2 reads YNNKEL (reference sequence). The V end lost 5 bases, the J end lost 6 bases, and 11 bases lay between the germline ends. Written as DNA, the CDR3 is TGTGCCAGCAGCACATCGAGGGGCGAGCAGTACTTC. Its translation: CASSTSRGEQYF.

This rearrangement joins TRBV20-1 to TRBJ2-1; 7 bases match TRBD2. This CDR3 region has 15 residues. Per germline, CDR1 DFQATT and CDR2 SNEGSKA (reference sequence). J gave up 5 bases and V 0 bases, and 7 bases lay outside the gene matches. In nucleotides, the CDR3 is TGCAGTGCTAGAGATGGTAGGGACTATCACAATGAGCAGTTCTTC. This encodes CSARDGRDYHNEQFF.

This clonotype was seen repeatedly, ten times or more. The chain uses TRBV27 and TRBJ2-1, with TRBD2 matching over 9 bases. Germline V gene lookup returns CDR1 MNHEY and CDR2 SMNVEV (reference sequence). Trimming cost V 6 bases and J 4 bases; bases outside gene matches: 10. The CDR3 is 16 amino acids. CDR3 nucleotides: TGTGCCAGCAGCTACCTCCGGACTAGCGTTTACAATGAGCAGTTCTTC. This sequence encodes CASSYLRTSVYNEQFF.

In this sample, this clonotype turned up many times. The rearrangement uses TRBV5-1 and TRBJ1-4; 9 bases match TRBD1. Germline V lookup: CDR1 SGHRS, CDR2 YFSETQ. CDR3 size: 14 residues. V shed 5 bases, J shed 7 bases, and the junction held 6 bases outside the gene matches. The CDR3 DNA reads TGCGCCAGCAGAGCCGGGACAGGGTCTGAAAAACTGTTTTTT. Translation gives CASRAGTGSEKLFF.

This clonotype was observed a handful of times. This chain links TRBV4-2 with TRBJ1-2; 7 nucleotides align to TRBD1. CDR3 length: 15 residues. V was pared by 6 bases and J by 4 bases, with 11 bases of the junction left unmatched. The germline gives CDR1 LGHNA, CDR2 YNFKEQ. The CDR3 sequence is CASSSTGQEIYGYTF. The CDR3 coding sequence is TGTGCCAGCAGTTCAACAGGACAGGAGATCTATGGCTACACCTTC.

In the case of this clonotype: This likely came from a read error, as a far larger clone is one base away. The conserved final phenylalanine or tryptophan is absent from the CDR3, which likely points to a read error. CDR3 in amino acids: CASSSPGPWETQYL. In DNA form, the CDR3 reads TGTGCCAGCAGCTCTCCGGGACCCTGGGAGACCCAGTACCTC. The rearrangement joins TRBV11-2 to TRBJ2-1; the D call may be TRBD1 or TRBD2 (5 bases each). The DNA end is a closer match to TRBJ2-5, so the J assignment may be wrong. This CDR3 has 14 amino acids. From germline, CDR1 is SGHAT and CDR2 FQNNGV.

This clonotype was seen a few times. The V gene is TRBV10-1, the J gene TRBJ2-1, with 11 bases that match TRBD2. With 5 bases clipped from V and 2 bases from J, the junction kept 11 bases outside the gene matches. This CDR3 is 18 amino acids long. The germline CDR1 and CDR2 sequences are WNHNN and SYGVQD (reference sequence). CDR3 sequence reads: CASSPGTSGRATYNEQFF. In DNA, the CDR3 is TGCGCCAGCAGTCCCGGGACTAGCGGACGGGCCACCTACAATGAGCAGTTCTTC.

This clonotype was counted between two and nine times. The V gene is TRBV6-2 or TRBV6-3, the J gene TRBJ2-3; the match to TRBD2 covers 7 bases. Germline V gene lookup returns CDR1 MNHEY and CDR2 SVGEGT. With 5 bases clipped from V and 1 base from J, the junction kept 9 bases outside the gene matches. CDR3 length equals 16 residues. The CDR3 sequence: CASSGPAGEGTDTQYF. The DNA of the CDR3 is TGTGCCAGCAGTGGCCCCGCGGGGGAGGGCACAGATACGCAGTATTTT.

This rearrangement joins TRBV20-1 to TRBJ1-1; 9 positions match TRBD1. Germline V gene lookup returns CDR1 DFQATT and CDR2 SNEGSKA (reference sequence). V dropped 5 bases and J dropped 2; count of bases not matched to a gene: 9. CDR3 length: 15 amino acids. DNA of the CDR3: TGCAGTGCTCAACCGGGACAGGGCGCCAACACTGAAGCTTTCTTT. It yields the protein CSAQPGQGANTEAFF.